A single sample is the source of the 30 T cell receptor beta chains below, sequenced in a study of T cell responses to AZD1222 COVID-19 vaccine. This table comes from immunoSEQ multiplex PCR, and its TCRdb copy is limited to in-frame clones, with some not included. Altogether a few hundred thousand clones are present, approximately 93% being singletons, with the ten largest covering about 0.5%. The sequences come from peripheral blood, collected on day 0 of AZD1222 vaccination. These receptors were obtained from an adult in good health.

V gene TRBV9 combines with J gene TRBJ1-2; 7 bases are shared with TRBD1. CDR3 size: 13 residues. V was clipped by 3 bases and J by 8 bases; unmatched bases: 7. CDR1 SGDLS and CDR2 YYNGEE come from the germline V gene. CDR3 DNA: TGTGCCAGCAGCGGATACAGGGGAGACGGCTACACCTTC. This encodes CASSGYRGDGYTF.

The chain has TRBV28 and TRBJ2-7; D might be TRBD2 (6 bases). Germline V gene data show CDR1 as MDHEN and CDR2 as SYDVKM. Between the trimmed V and J ends, which lost 3 bases and 1 base, there was a span of 10 bases. CDR3 length: 14 residues. The CDR3 DNA follows: TGTGCCAGCAGTTTTGGCGGGGTATCCTACGAGCAGTACTTC. Translating gives CASSFGGVSYEQYF.

With regard to this clone: The same CDR3 is also encoded by other DNA sequences in this sample. This rearrangement joins TRBV12-3 or TRBV12-4 to TRBJ1-2, with D unclear. The CDR3 has 12 residues. V shed 6 bases and J shed 2 bases, with 7 bases lying between them. In nucleotides, the CDR3 is TGTGCCAGCAGAGGTCCGAACTATGGCTACACCTTC. Translating it yields CASRGPNYGYTF.

The gene calls are TRBV7-6 and TRBJ1-5; 7 bases match TRBD1. V shed 1 base, J shed 6 bases, and the junction held 3 bases outside the gene matches. The germline CDR1 and CDR2 sequences are SGHVS and FNYEAQ. The CDR3 extends over 14 amino acids. DNA of the CDR3: TGTGCCAGCAGCTTAGGGACAGGCCTTCAGCCCCAGCATTTT. Amino acids: CASSLGTGLQPQHF.

The J gene is TRBJ2-7, the V gene TRBV6-2 or TRBV6-3; 7 bases are shared with TRBD1. V lost 6 bases to trimming and J lost 4 bases; unmatched junction nucleotides: 12. The CDR3 totals 15 residues. Germline values: CDR1 MNHEY, CDR2 SVGEGT. DNA for the CDR3: TGTGCCAGCAGCTCTCCCCGGGACAGACTTTACGAGCAGTACTTC. Its protein is CASSSPRDRLYEQYF.

The chain combines TRBV10-3 with TRBJ2-7, with D hard to call. This CDR3 contains 12 residues. The V gene's germline CDR1 is ENHRY and CDR2 SYGVKD. V was clipped by 10 bases and J by 1 base, with 11 bases between them. This CDR3 is CATSTGSYEQYF. CDR3 bases: TGTGCCACTTCAACTGGGTCCTACGAGCAGTACTTC.

Here the CDR3 reads CASSLSIRADTQYF. The CDR3 DNA reads TGTGCCAGCAGCTTATCCATACGGGCAGATACGCAGTATTTT. V is TRBV7-8 and J is TRBJ2-3; no clear D gene. Germline loops: CDR1 SGHVS, CDR2 FQNEAQ. V was cut by 2 bases and J by 4 bases, with 10 bases left in between. The CDR3 extends over 14 amino acids.

The chain uses TRBV2 and TRBJ2-3; 7 nucleotides agree with TRBD2. Trimming removed 5 bases from V and 5 bases from J; junction bases left unmatched: 1. Per the germline V gene, CDR1 is SNHLY and CDR2 is FYNNEI. CDR3 size: 12 residues. The CDR3 sequence is CASSRGVDTQYF. CDR3 DNA: TGTGCCAGCAGTCGGGGGGTAGATACGCAGTATTTT.

The chain employs TRBV2 and TRBJ1-6; no clear D gene. V lost 1 base and J lost 7, with 17 bases in between. The CDR3 has 17 residues. Germline V gene lookup returns CDR1 SNHLY and CDR2 FYNNEI. CDR3 DNA: TGTGCCAGCAGTGAAGAAGCCCGGCTCGTCCGGAATTCACCCCTCCACTTT. Translation gives CASSEEARLVRNSPLHF.

V is TRBV5-1 and J is TRBJ1-2, with D possibly TRBD1 on 5 matching bases. V lost 5 bases, J lost 8 bases, and 16 bases lay in between. The CDR3 has 13 amino acids. The V gene's germline CDR1 is SGHRS and CDR2 YFSETQ. This CDR3 is CASSLEGSGGYTF. In nucleotides, the CDR3 is TGCGCCAGCAGTCTAGAGGGGTCGGGAGGCTACACCTTC.

This clone was seen only once. This chain joins TRBV9 and TRBJ2-7; D gene uncertain. The CDR3 spans 13 residues. The germline gives CDR1 SGDLS, CDR2 YYNGEE. Deletions cut 1 base from V and 7 bases from J, with 12 bases between. The CDR3 nucleotides are TGTGCCAGCAGCGTACAGCCCCTACTAGAGCAGTACTTC. This translates into CASSVQPLLEQYF.

The gene calls are TRBV2 and TRBJ2-4; 8 bases map to TRBD1. The CDR3 loop spans 13 amino acids. The V and J ends lost 6 bases and 7 bases, in that order; junction bases with no gene match: 5. In germline, CDR1 is SNHLY, CDR2 FYNNEI. The CDR3 sequence is CASSDRGVNIQYF. In DNA form, the CDR3 reads TGTGCCAGCAGCGACAGGGGAGTTAACATTCAGTACTTC.

This clone appeared once. V is TRBV2 and J is TRBJ1-5; TRBD1 matches 7 bases. Germline CDR1 is SNHLY and CDR2 is FYNNEI. The V gene end was trimmed by 7 bases and the J gene end by 2 bases; junction bases not matched to a gene: 8. The length of the CDR3 is 15 residues. CDR3 loop: CASNSRGLGNQPQHF. The CDR3 DNA is TGTGCCAGCAATAGTAGGGGGCTAGGCAATCAGCCCCAGCATTTT.

The chain recombines TRBV12-3 or TRBV12-4 with TRBJ1-5; no clear D. This CDR3 region has 13 residues. Trimming removed 3 bases from V and 7 bases from J, with 10 bases in between. For the CDR3, the DNA is TGTGCCAGCAGTTTGGATCCCTACCAGCCCCAGCATTTT. Amino acids: CASSLDPYQPQHF.

This clone was seen just once. The chain is built from TRBV30 and TRBJ1-1, with TRBD1 matching over 7 bases. The CDR3 totals 15 residues. CDR1 GTSNPN and CDR2 SVGIG come from the germline V gene (reference sequence). The junction had 5 bases not matched to a gene; V was cut back by 1 base and J by 0 bases. CDR3 sequence: CAWSEGGIMNTEAFF. The CDR3 nucleotides are TGTGCCTGGAGTGAAGGGGGCATCATGAACACTGAAGCTTTCTTT.

The chain joins TRBV5-1 to TRBJ2-2, with no clear D. This CDR3 is built from 15 residues. CDR1 SGHRS and CDR2 YFSETQ come from the germline V gene. The V end lost 0 bases, the J end lost 2 bases, and 8 bases lay between the germline ends. As DNA, the CDR3 is TGCGCCAGCAGCTTGGCGGCAGTTAACACCGGGGAGCTGTTTTTT. This gives the protein CASSLAAVNTGELFF.

This chain uses TRBV7-9 with TRBJ2-1; TRBD2 aligns across 7 bases. V was pared by 4 bases and J by 5 bases, with 8 bases of the junction left unmatched. This CDR3 is built from 15 residues. CDR1 SEHNR and CDR2 FQNEAQ come from the germline V gene (reference sequence). CDR3 in DNA: TGTGCCAGCAGCTCCTCTAGGGACTACGACAATGAGCAGTTCTTC. It specifies CASSSSRDYDNEQFF.

The V and J genes are TRBV28 and TRBJ1-5, with TRBD1 identical over 8 bases. Looked up from germline, CDR1 is MDHEN and CDR2 is SYDVKM. J gave up 7 bases and V 1 base, and 3 bases lay outside the gene matches. The CDR3 length is 14 residues. This chain's CDR3 is CASSLFRGRQPQHF. The CDR3 bases are TGTGCCAGCAGTTTATTCAGGGGGCGGCAGCCCCAGCATTTT.

The rearrangement uses TRBV6-5 and TRBJ1-6; D gene unclear. V gave up 6 bases and J gave up 7 bases, with 13 bases separating them. Per the germline V gene, CDR1 is MNHEY and CDR2 is SVGAGI. This CDR3 contains 14 residues. CDR3 protein: CASSLKPINSPLHF. The CDR3 DNA is TGTGCCAGCAGCCTCAAACCGATAAATTCACCCCTCCACTTT.

The genes are TRBV7-3 and TRBJ2-5; D remains ambiguous. The CDR3 length is 13 residues. Trimming stripped 2 bases from V and 4 bases from J, with 8 bases between. The germline V gene has CDR1 SGHTA and CDR2 FQGTGA. This chain's CDR3 is CASSLGQAETQYF. The CDR3 DNA is TGTGCCAGCAGCTTAGGTCAGGCAGAGACCCAGTACTTC.

CDR3 DNA sequence: TGTGCCAGCAGTTTATTGAGCGGGGGGGCCTCCTACAATGAGCAGTTCTTC. This gives the protein CASSLLSGGASYNEQFF. The V gene is TRBV27, the J gene TRBJ2-1, with 10 bases that match TRBD2. This CDR3 is 17 amino acids long. The V segment lost 1 base and the J segment 0 bases; nucleotides outside the gene matches: 3. CDR1 MNHEY and CDR2 SMNVEV come from the germline V gene (reference sequence).

The J gene is TRBJ1-1, the V gene TRBV24-1; 9 bases match TRBD1. CDR1 and CDR2 (germline): KGHDR, SFDVKD. The CDR3 length is 15 residues. Trimming at V came to 6 bases and at J to 3 bases, leaving 7 bases not matched to a gene. Here the CDR3 DNA reads TGTGCCACCAGTAGCTCACAGGGGGCTGACACTGAAGCTTTCTTT. Its protein is CATSSSQGADTEAFF.

Only one count was recorded for this clone. The chain combines TRBV15 with TRBJ2-1, with D possibly TRBD2 on 5 matching bases. The CDR3 has 15 amino acids. Between the trimmed V and J ends, which lost 5 bases and 12 bases, there was a span of 23 bases. The germline gives CDR1 LNHNV, CDR2 YYDKDF (reference sequence). This CDR3 is CATSATRTPVEGQFF. The CDR3 nucleotides read TGTGCCACCAGCGCAACTAGAACCCCCGTTGAGGGGCAGTTCTTC.

V gene TRBV5-1 combines with J gene TRBJ1-1, with D unresolved. CDR3 length: 14 residues. Per the germline V gene, CDR1 is SGHRS and CDR2 is YFSETQ. Trimming cost V 1 base and J 3 bases, with 10 bases left between them. CDR3 sequence: CASSLRQRDTEAFF. CDR3 DNA sequence: TGCGCCAGCAGCTTGCGGCAAAGGGACACTGAAGCTTTCTTT.

The CDR3 nucleotides read TGTGCCAGTTCTGACGGCCCTAGCAATCAGCCCCAGCATTTT. This gives the protein CASSDGPSNQPQHF. This sequence joins TRBV19 and TRBJ1-5; the D is unclear. Trimming took 8 bases from V and 0 from J, leaving 11 bases between them. The CDR3 totals 14 residues. The germline V gene encodes CDR1 LNHDA and CDR2 SQIVND (reference sequence).

This chain joins TRBV28 and TRBJ2-3; D remains unclear. The germline V gene has CDR1 MDHEN and CDR2 SYDVKM. Deletions cut 4 bases from V and 8 bases from J, with 7 bases between. The CDR3 is 11 amino acids. This CDR3 reads CASSSPITQYF. For the CDR3, the DNA is TGTGCCAGCAGTTCCCCCATTACGCAGTATTTT.

V is TRBV10-2 and J is TRBJ2-5; 8 nucleotides line up with TRBD2. Per germline, CDR1 WSHSY and CDR2 SAAADI. After removal of 3 bases from V and 7 bases from J, the junction contained 13 bases not matched to a gene. The CDR3 extends over 16 amino acids. The chain's CDR3 is CASSDHSGLGGGTQYF. Here the CDR3 DNA reads TGCGCCAGCAGTGATCACTCGGGACTAGGTGGGGGGACCCAGTACTTC.

Here the CDR3 DNA reads TGCGCCAGCAGTGTGGAGGGACAATGGGCCCAGCATTTT. Translated: CASSVEGQWAQHF. The J gene is TRBJ1-5, the V gene TRBV10-2, with a weak D call TRBD1 (6 bases). Germline values: CDR1 WSHSY, CDR2 SAAADI. V gave up 4 bases and J gave up 11 bases, with 15 bases separating them. The CDR3 runs 13 residues.

This clone was observed a few times. V is TRBV18 and J is TRBJ2-2; 9 bases map to TRBD1. Per the germline V gene, CDR1 is KGHSH and CDR2 is LQKENI. This CDR3 comprises 18 residues. The V gene end was trimmed by 1 base and the J gene end by 3 bases; junction bases not matched to a gene: 9. CDR3 sequence: CASSPLKDRGLHTGELFF. The CDR3 coding sequence is TGTGCCAGCTCACCACTTAAGGACAGGGGCCTCCACACCGGGGAGCTGTTTTTT.

CDR3 sequence (DNA): TGTGCCAGCAGCTTAGCCGGGGTATATGAGCAGTTCTTC. This gives the protein CASSLAGVYEQFF. The chain is built from TRBV7-2 and TRBJ2-1, with TRBD2 as a possible D gene (5 bases). The V gene's germline CDR1 is SGHTA and CDR2 FQGNSA. CDR3 length equals 13 residues. Trimming pared 0 bases from V and 8 bases from J, leaving 8 bases between.